The sequence of this TCR beta chain was determined in a study of cytomegalovirus exposure and HLA in healthy donors (dated by TCRdb to 2015 to 2018). In the study overall: An earlier analysis of around 600 of the donors reported 250 to 300 Gb of sequence data and 100 million to 130 million unique TCR beta sequences from some 180 million T cells. An early release that covered around 590 HLA-typed donors contained around 330 gigabases of sequencing data and tens of millions of unique TCR sequences. Of the approximately 400 genotyped donors, approximately 80% were placed in the genetic ancestry cluster associated with self-reported Caucasian donors. The study aimed to test whether cataloging public T cell receptors could reveal signatures of past pathogen exposure. The study used immunosequencing to profile the T cell repertoires of some 600 subjects and linked those repertoires to cytomegalovirus serostatus. Besides the first cohort of approximately 710 subjects, a separate validation cohort made up of 120 or so different subjects was used. To predict cytomegalovirus infection status, the study brought together high-throughput TCR immunosequencing, statistical association of individual TCRs with disease status, and machine learning. To study patterns of TCR occurrence, a later analysis re-analyzed previously published TCR beta repertoires from 666 donors and added high-resolution HLA genotyping. The later analysis used no new phenotypic data to find candidate immune exposures, relying instead on TCR beta sequences and their occurrence across donors. In an earlier analysis of several hundred of the donors, high-throughput TCR beta sequencing was used to judge whether each TCR beta V gene segment behaved as functional or pseudogenic. Alongside the repertoire data, information on donor age, sex, ethnicity and CMV serostatus was compiled. Genome-wide SNP genotypes for about 65% of the 666 donors were used in a later genetic analysis, which treated that subset as a discovery cohort. All discovery cohort repertoires had been generated on a single sequencing platform. HLA typing covered class I and class II loci at four-digit resolution. The number of donors typed differed by locus, with 629-630 for A, B, C, DRB1 and DQB1, about 500 for DQA1, approximately 580 for DPA1, and 400 to 490 for DPB1. Several DR-DQ haplotypes were handled as single units for association and clustering because linkage in the cohort was strong. Among 300 to 500 genotyped donors of the cohort, an average of about 240,000 unique TCR beta nucleotide sequences was sequenced per donor, of which about 19% were non-productive. Results and caveats for the whole study, not just this receptor: HLA typing was unavailable for some donors at each locus, so association tests used only the typed subset. When HLA alleles, especially DR and DQ, strongly co-occurred, attributing TCR associations to individual alleles was difficult. The presence/absence analyses assumed that sequencing depth was roughly uniform across donors, and that assumption may not be true. Most TCR sequences were seen in very few donors, while some public TCRs were found in many individuals. Correlated functional status among segregating V segments might be attributable to linkage disequilibrium, but an unknown experimental factor could not be ruled out. The classifier was reported to diagnose cytomegalovirus status with high specificity and sensitivity in both the original and validation cohorts. Most CMV-associated TCR beta chains appeared to be HLA-restricted in a later analysis, and the HLA associations seemed to be driven largely by CMV exposure. In a later genetic analysis, a missense DCLRE1C variant was associated with V-gene and J-gene trimming of TCR beta chains, and the association was replicated in an independent cohort. The earlier analysis of around 600 of the donors excluded some 15 rarely observed V segments, including chromosome 9 orphons, because counts were too low. This cohort had only TCR beta chains sequenced, and the lack of alpha or paired-chain data limited which features could be detected. In a later analysis, over 15,000 TCR beta sequences were associated with specific HLA alleles at a false discovery rate of 0.05. Immune exposure information for the cohort was limited to CMV serostatus. A further reported finding was that TCR beta sequences accurately predicted the HLA-A and HLA-B alleles for most subjects in the first cohort. In a later analysis, HLA-associated TCR beta chains were found to be more clonally expanded and to have lower generation probabilities than equally common non-associated chains. Compared with the roughly 670-donor mean, donors in an Asian-associated ancestry cluster had fewer N-insertions in productive TCRs, according to a later genetic analysis. Because the 87-base-pair reads could not distinguish some IMGT-functional V segments, including TRBV6-2 and TRBV6-3, those segments were excluded. A total of 150 or so TCR beta chains were listed by the study as associated with cytomegalovirus. According to the authors, the approach could potentially be generalized to other disease states and immunological phenotypes. A later analysis found that TCR association rates varied across HLA loci, with DRB1 alleles showing the most associated TCRs and HLA-C alleles the fewest. Several of the top co-occurrence clusters appeared to be linked to parvovirus B19, influenza, CMV and Epstein-Barr virus, according to a later analysis. In an earlier analysis of more than 450 of the donors, most TCR beta V segments were observed in productive rearrangements about 90% or about 30% of the time, broadly matching IMGT annotations. A group of highly shared sequence variants was considered likely to be a technical artifact of the sequencing pipeline. In vitro tests confirmed that a few of the cytomegalovirus-associated TCR beta chains recognize cytomegalovirus antigens.

The germline V gene gives CDR1 as SGDLS and CDR2 as YYNGEE. From cysteine to phenylalanine, the CDR3 is 17 amino acids long. The kept DNA is CDR3 alone, 51 bases in frame from the first base. Trimmed from V: 4 bases; trimmed from J: 1 base; junction bases lacking a gene match: 9. Library method: the immunoSEQ multiplex PCR assay. The multiplex PCR relied on a mix of 60 forward primers for TCR Vbeta segments and 13 reverse primers for TCR Jbeta segments. A multiplex PCR assay on genomic DNA amplified the CDR3 region of rearranged TCR beta genes. The Illumina HiSeq System was used to sequence the amplified TCR beta libraries as 87-base-pair reads. The study's own analysis went as follows. A later analysis tallied 75 million to 85 million unique TCR beta chains across the 666 repertoires, and around 10 million of those chains were shared by two or more donors. Raw reads were error-corrected and collapsed into unique sequences with a nearest-neighbor algorithm that merged closely related sequences to remove PCR and sequencing errors. V, D and J gene segments were assigned by aligning CDR3 sequences to IMGT reference sequences. For a sequence to be retained, a match of at least six nucleotides to both a V gene segment and a J gene segment was required. A rearrangement counted as productive if the CDR3 had no stop codons and remained in frame with V and J, and every other rearrangement counted as non-productive. CDR3 was defined according to IMGT convention as the region running from the second conserved V-encoded cysteine to the conserved J-encoded phenylalanine. Sequences without an unambiguous match to a single V gene segment were excluded from the earlier analysis of about 640 of the donors. An earlier analysis of 500 to 600 of the donors classified V segments as functional when productive rearrangements were above 56.7% and as segregating when the standard deviation between donors was above 5%. To diagnose cytomegalovirus status from the catalog of TCR beta chain sequences, a statistical classification framework was built. V and J gene assignment, in a later analysis, came from comparing TCR nucleotide sequences with IMGT/GENE-DB human TR gene sequences. Using the TCRdist pipeline, a later analysis assigned CDR3 sequences along with most-parsimonious VDJ recombination scenarios. A later analysis defined each TCR beta chain by its CDR3 amino acid sequence plus V-gene family, and excluded reads lacking a unique V-gene family. In a later analysis, 500 to 650 highly shared, low-generation-probability nucleotide sequences were removed to address suspected cross-contamination and a sequencing artifact. For each public chain, a later analysis derived a clonal expansion index from normalized ranks of inferred template counts within each repertoire. A later analysis computed generation probabilities with a VDJ recombination model fitted to out-of-frame rearrangements, and checked the results against IGoR. In a later analysis, hypergeometric tests were used to score TCR-TCR, TCR-HLA and TCR-CMV co-occurrence, with a repertoire-size bias correction applied to TCR pairs. A later analysis estimated false discovery rates by permuting HLA or CMV assignments 20 times. A later analysis grouped co-occurring TCRs with DBSCAN, adding TCRdist sequence similarity when clustering within HLA-allele-positive subsets. Repertoires with fewer than 30,000 or more than 120,000 public chains were left out of co-occurrence clustering, as were four to six repertoires with anomalous nucleotide sharing. TCRdb carries this immuneACCESS record with in-frame sequences only. Its versions omit some clonotypes, under half of them owing to an unresolved V gene in the studies checked, with the rest unexplained. The DNA gave D and trimming, while V, J and clone size come from that table. For this sample the table gives some 150,000 clones, of which 80% to 90% were detected only once. The top ten constitute over 8.5% of the sample.

The cohort comprised around 700 healthy bone marrow donors. All cohort members were sampled while nominally healthy, although unrecorded immune exposures were likely present. The donor tested CMV seropositive and was one of the 289 seropositive cohort members. A peripheral blood sample was provided by each donor, and peripheral blood mononuclear cells were used for TCR beta sequencing. The Qiagen DNeasy Blood Extraction Kit was used to extract genomic DNA from the blood cell samples. With respect to this clone: Its antigen is currently not known. Per-base qualities were not stored, and no clone one base away is much larger.

Sequencing was carried out using PBMCs. The receptor chain draws on TRBV9 and TRBJ2-2, with 8 middle bases fitting TRBD2. This TCR came from a middle-aged man in good health and CMV-seropositive. The DNA is as follows: TGTGCCAGCAGCCTCCGTGGGCTAGCGGGGAACACCGGGGAGCTGTTTTTT. The encoded protein is CASSLRGLAGNTGELFF.